The T cell receptor (beta chain) described here comes from a study of shared clonotypes between healthy human individuals. Generated by immunoSEQ multiplex PCR, the TCRdb table keeps only in-frame clones and is missing some. In the table there are under 1,900,000 clones, approximately 98.5% of which are singletons. The TCR originated in a man aged 25 to 40 in good health. Sequenced: naive CD4+ T cells sorted from blood. Regarding subset: CD45RA+ positively selected.

In DNA, the CDR3 is TGTGCCAGCAGTTTAAGACAGGGTAATGAAAAACTGTTTTTT. This gives the protein CASSLRQGNEKLFF. This rearrangement joins TRBV28 to TRBJ1-4; 7 positions match TRBD1. J was trimmed by 4 bases and V by 2 bases; bases with no gene match: 1. The germline V gene encodes CDR1 MDHEN and CDR2 SYDVKM. This CDR3 has 14 amino acids.